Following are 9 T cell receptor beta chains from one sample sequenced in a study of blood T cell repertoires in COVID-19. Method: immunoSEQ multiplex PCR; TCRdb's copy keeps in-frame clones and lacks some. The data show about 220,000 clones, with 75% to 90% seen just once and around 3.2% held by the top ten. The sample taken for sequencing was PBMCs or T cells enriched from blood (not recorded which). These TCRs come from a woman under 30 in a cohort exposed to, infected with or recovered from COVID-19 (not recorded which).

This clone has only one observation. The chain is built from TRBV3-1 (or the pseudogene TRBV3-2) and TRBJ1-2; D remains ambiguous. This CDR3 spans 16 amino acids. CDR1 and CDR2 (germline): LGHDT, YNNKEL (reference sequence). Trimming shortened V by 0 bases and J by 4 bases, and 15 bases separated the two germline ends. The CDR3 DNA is TGTGCCAGCAGCCAAGAGGAGGCGGACGGACTCTATGGCTACACCTTC. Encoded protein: CASSQEEADGLYGYTF.

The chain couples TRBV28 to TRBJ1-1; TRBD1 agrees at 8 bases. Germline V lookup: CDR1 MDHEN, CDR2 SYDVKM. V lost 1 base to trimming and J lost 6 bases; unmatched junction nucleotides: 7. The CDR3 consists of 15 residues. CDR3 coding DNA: TGTGCCAGCAGTTTATCATATGGGGACAGGCCTGAAGCTTTCTTT. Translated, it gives CASSLSYGDRPEAFF.

The CDR3 coding sequence is TGTGCCAGCAGCCGTGGGCCCACAGATACGCAGTATTTT. Its translation is CASSRGPTDTQYF. V gene TRBV7-3 combines with J gene TRBJ2-3; D not certain. The germline CDR1 and CDR2 sequences are SGHTA and FQGTGA. Trimming left V 5 bases short and J 2 bases short, with 8 bases between. The CDR3 consists of 13 residues.

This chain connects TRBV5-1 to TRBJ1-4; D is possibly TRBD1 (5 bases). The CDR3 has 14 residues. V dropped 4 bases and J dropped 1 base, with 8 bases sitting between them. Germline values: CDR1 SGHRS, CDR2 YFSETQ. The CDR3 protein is CASSGGETNEKLFF. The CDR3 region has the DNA TGCGCCAGCAGCGGGGGGGAAACTAATGAAAAACTGTTTTTT.

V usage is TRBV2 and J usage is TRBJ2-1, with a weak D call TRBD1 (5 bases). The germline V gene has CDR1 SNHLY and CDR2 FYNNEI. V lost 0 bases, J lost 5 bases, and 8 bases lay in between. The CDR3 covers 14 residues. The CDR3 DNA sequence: TGTGCCAGCAGTGAAGCGCTGGGGCACAATGAGCAGTTCTTC. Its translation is CASSEALGHNEQFF.

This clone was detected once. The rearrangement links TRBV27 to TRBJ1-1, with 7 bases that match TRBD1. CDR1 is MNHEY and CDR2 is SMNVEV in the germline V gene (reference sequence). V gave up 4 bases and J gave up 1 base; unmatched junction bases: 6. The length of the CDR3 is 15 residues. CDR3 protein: CASSWDRQTNTEAFF. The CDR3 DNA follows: TGTGCCAGCAGTTGGGACAGACAGACGAACACTGAAGCTTTCTTT.

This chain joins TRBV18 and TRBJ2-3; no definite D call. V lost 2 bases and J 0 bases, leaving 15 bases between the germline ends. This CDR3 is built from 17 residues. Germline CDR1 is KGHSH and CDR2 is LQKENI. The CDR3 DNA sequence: TGTGCCAGCTCACCAGAGAAAGGTGTGGGCAGCACAGATACGCAGTATTTT. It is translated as CASSPEKGVGSTDTQYF. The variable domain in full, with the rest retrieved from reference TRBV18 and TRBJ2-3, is NAGVMQNPRHLVRRRGQEARLRCSPMKGHSHVYWYRQLPEEGLKFMVYLQKENIIDESGMPKERFSAEFPKEGPSILRIQQVVRGDSAAYFCASSPEKGVGSTDTQYFGPGTRLTVL.

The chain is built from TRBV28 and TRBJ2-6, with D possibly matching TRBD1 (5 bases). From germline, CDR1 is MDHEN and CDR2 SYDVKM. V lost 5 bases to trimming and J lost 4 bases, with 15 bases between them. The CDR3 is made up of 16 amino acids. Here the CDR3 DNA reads TGTGCCAGCAGTCCTATTGGGGCCTGGGGGGCCAACGTCCTGACTTTC. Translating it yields CASSPIGAWGANVLTF.

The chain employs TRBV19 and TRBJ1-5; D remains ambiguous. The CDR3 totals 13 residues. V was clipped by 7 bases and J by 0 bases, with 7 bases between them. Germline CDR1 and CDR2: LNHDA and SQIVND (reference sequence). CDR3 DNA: TGTGCCAGTAACTTTGGTAGCAATCAGCCCCAGCATTTT. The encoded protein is CASNFGSNQPQHF.